This passage covers 23 T cell receptor beta chains from one sample sequenced in a study of OX40 agonist ivuxolimab in advanced cancers. Profiling relied on immunoSEQ multiplex PCR, and the TCRdb table lists in-frame clones only, not all of them. The sample lists about 24,000 clones, 84% seen once, with around 16% in the top ten. The material was CD4+ or CD8+ T cells sorted from blood, obtained in a trial of the OX40 agonist ivuxolimab. Source of these receptors: an adult with an advanced solid tumor such as melanoma, head and neck, liver or kidney cancer.

The genes are TRBV5-1 and TRBJ2-2; D remains ambiguous. Germline CDR1 is SGHRS and CDR2 is YFSETQ. The CDR3 runs 11 residues. The V gene lost 6 bases and the J gene lost 6 bases, with 6 bases spanning the gap. The CDR3 DNA reads as TGCGCCAGCACTGCTGCCGGGGAGCTGTTTTTT. This translates into CASTAAGELFF.

This chain links TRBV5-1 with TRBJ1-1; D ambiguous. The CDR3 runs to 13 residues. Germline CDR1 is SGHRS and CDR2 is YFSETQ. V was cut by 2 bases and J by 1 base, with 6 bases left in between. The CDR3 protein is CASSFPPNTEAFF. CDR3 DNA sequence: TGCGCCAGCAGCTTCCCCCCGAACACTGAAGCTTTCTTT.

The rearrangement joins TRBV5-1 to TRBJ2-4; 12 bases map to TRBD2. Germline assignment: CDR1 SGHRS and CDR2 YFSETQ. This CDR3 contains 19 residues. J lost 0 bases, V lost 3 bases, and 10 bases had no gene match. In nucleotides, the CDR3 is TGCGCCAGCAGCTCCTTTACTAGCGGGGGGACTTTAGCCAAAAACATTCAGTACTTC. It encodes CASSSFTSGGTLAKNIQYF.

This chain links TRBV13 with TRBJ2-7; 7 bases are shared with TRBD1. Trimming cost V 4 bases and J 5 bases; bases outside gene matches: 11. The CDR3 is 15 amino acids. The germline V gene has CDR1 PRHDT and CDR2 FYEKMQ (reference sequence). The CDR3 sequence is CASSSIIQGRDEQYF. DNA for the CDR3: TGTGCCAGCAGCTCCATAATACAGGGGCGGGACGAGCAGTACTTC.

The chain has TRBV7-3 and TRBJ2-1, with TRBD2 as a possible D gene (5 bases). From germline, CDR1 is SGHTA and CDR2 FQGTGA. V lost 5 bases and J lost 4, with 15 bases in between. This CDR3 has 15 amino acids. CDR3: CASSIQLGRYNEQFF. The CDR3 DNA reads as TGTGCCAGCAGCATTCAACTAGGACGGTACAATGAGCAGTTCTTC. The full variable domain, its missing parts supplied by reference TRBV7-3 and TRBJ2-1, is GAGVSQTPSNKVTEKGKYVELRCDPISGHTALYWYRQSLGQGPEFLIYFQGTGAADDSGLPNDRFFAVRPEGSVSTLKIQRTERGDSAVYLCASSIQLGRYNEQFFGPGTRLTVL.

The genes are TRBV10-3 and TRBJ2-5; 9 bases line up with TRBD1. The CDR3 length is 14 residues. Germline CDR1 ENHRY, CDR2 SYGVKD. V shed 6 bases and J 4 bases; nucleotides not matched to a gene: 6. The CDR3 protein is CAIRQGQGRETQYF. The CDR3 DNA sequence: TGTGCCATCAGGCAGGGACAGGGACGAGAGACCCAGTACTTC.

J is TRBJ2-7 and V is TRBV5-6, with 8 bases fitting TRBD1. J was trimmed by 0 bases and V by 0 bases; bases with no gene match: 2. This CDR3 is 15 amino acids long. Germline loops: CDR1 SGHDT, CDR2 YYEEEE. In nucleotides, the CDR3 is TGTGCCAGCAGCTTGGGGGGACAGGCCTCCTACGAGCAGTACTTC. It specifies CASSLGGQASYEQYF.

This clone appeared a few times. This chain joins TRBV30 and TRBJ2-5, with TRBD2 identical over 7 bases. The germline CDR1 and CDR2 sequences are GTSNPN and SVGIG (reference sequence). Trimming at V came to 4 bases and at J to 5 bases, leaving 10 bases not matched to a gene. The CDR3 is 14 amino acids. CDR3 region: CAWNQRDFFETQYF. The CDR3 DNA sequence: TGTGCCTGGAACCAGCGGGATTTCTTTGAGACCCAGTACTTC.

The rearrangement joins TRBV14 to TRBJ2-5; the match to TRBD1 covers 8 bases. Trimming cost V 2 bases and J 1 base; bases outside gene matches: 3. Per the germline V gene, CDR1 is SGHDN and CDR2 is FVKESK. This CDR3 spans 15 amino acids. The CDR3 loop is CASSQRQGLQETQYF. The CDR3 DNA reads TGTGCCAGCAGCCAACGACAGGGGCTCCAAGAGACCCAGTACTTC. Drawing the rest from reference TRBV14 and TRBJ2-5, the complete variable domain is EAGVTQFPSHSVIEKGQTVTLRCDPISGHDNLYWYRRVMGKEIKFLLHFVKESKQDESGMPNNRFLAERTGGTYSTLKVQPAELEDSGVYFCASSQRQGLQETQYFGPGTRLLVL.

This clone was detected only once. Other nucleotide sequences in the sample specify the same CDR3. V gene TRBV6-5 combines with J gene TRBJ2-5; 9 bases are shared with TRBD1. CDR1 is MNHEY, CDR2 SVGAGI, per germline. The CDR3 totals 14 residues. V lost 6 bases and J lost 5; bases outside the gene matches: 7. The CDR3 sequence is CASRQDRGGETQYF. CDR3 nucleotides: TGTGCCAGCAGACAAGACAGGGGGGGGGAGACCCAGTACTTC.

This clone was observed a single time. The chain employs TRBV15 and TRBJ2-3, with D perhaps being TRBD1 or TRBD2 (5 bases each). Germline CDR1 LNHNV, CDR2 YYDKDF (reference sequence). The CDR3 runs 13 residues. V dropped 5 bases and J dropped 4 bases, with 10 bases sitting between them. The CDR3 nucleotides read TGTGCCACCAGCTTGGGGGAAGCAGATACGCAGTATTTT. Translation: CATSLGEADTQYF.

This clone appeared once. The rearrangement links TRBV18 to TRBJ2-3, with D unresolved. Germline V gene lookup returns CDR1 KGHSH and CDR2 LQKENI. The V end lost 8 bases, the J end lost 2 bases, and 5 bases lay between the germline ends. The CDR3 is 11 residues long. CDR3 protein: CASGHTDTQYF. The DNA for the CDR3 is TGTGCCAGCGGCCACACAGATACGCAGTATTTT.

J is TRBJ2-2 and V is TRBV4-2, with no clear D. This CDR3 comprises 17 residues. CDR1 and CDR2 from the germline V gene are LGHNA and YNFKEQ. The ends were cut back, 2 bases at V and 4 bases at J, with 17 bases in the middle. This CDR3 is CASSQPPEVRGTGELFF. CDR3 bases: TGTGCCAGCAGCCAACCCCCTGAGGTACGCGGCACCGGGGAGCTGTTTTTT.

The rearrangement joins TRBV4-2 to TRBJ2-3, with 8 bases identical to TRBD2. Looked up from germline, CDR1 is LGHNA and CDR2 is YNFKEQ. With 0 bases clipped from V and 5 bases from J, the junction kept 13 bases outside the gene matches. The CDR3 is made up of 18 amino acids. The CDR3 here is CASSQDPPGAGGKDTQYF. The CDR3 bases are TGTGCCAGCAGCCAAGACCCCCCCGGGGCGGGGGGCAAAGATACGCAGTATTTT.

V gene TRBV6-1 combines with J gene TRBJ2-5; the D is unclear. There are 13 residues in the CDR3. Germline-derived CDR1 and CDR2 are MNHNS and SASEGT. The V end was cut by 11 bases, the J end by 11 bases, with 24 bases between. CDR3 loop: CALTQVPATEQYF. In nucleotides, the CDR3 is TGTGCCCTTACGCAGGTTCCAGCCACTGAGCAGTACTTC.

As DNA, the CDR3 is TGTGCCAGCAGCTTAGGTATTCGGGCGGACGAGCAGTACTTC. Its protein is CASSLGIRADEQYF. The gene calls are TRBV11-2 and TRBJ2-7; no clear D. With 1 base removed from V and 5 bases from J, the gap between germline ends came to 12 bases. The CDR3 is 14 residues long. Germline loops: CDR1 SGHAT, CDR2 FQNNGV. Full variable domain (outside the CDR3, taken from reference TRBV11-2 and TRBJ2-7): EAGVAQSPRYKIIEKRQSVAFWCNPISGHATLYWYQQILGQGPKLLIQFQNNGVVDDSQLPKDRFSAERLKGVDSTLKIQPAKLEDSAVYLCASSLGIRADEQYFGPGTRLTVT.

The J gene is TRBJ2-2, the V gene TRBV6-4, with D unresolved. The CDR3 contains 13 residues. The germline V gene encodes CDR1 MRHNA and CDR2 SNTAGT. V lost 6 bases, J lost 6 bases, and 11 bases lay in between. The CDR3 region has the DNA TGTGCCAGCAGCGCAGTGGTCTCCGGGGAGCTGTTTTTT. Its translation is CASSAVVSGELFF.

The chain joins TRBV6-5 to TRBJ2-1; no firm D call. The CDR3 is 15 residues long. Trimming shortened V by 2 bases and J by 6 bases, and 14 bases separated the two germline ends. The V gene's germline CDR1 is MNHEY and CDR2 SVGAGI. The chain's CDR3 is CASSYLRSSSNEQFF. The CDR3 region has the DNA TGTGCCAGCAGTTACCTGCGGTCCAGTAGCAATGAGCAGTTCTTC.

This chain joins TRBV29-1 and TRBJ2-4, with 8 bases that match TRBD1. Germline CDR1 and CDR2: SQVTM and ANQGSEA. V trimming: 6 bases; J trimming: 0 bases; junction bases outside the gene matches: 10. This CDR3 region has 16 residues. The CDR3 coding sequence is TGCAGCGTACAGGGGGGACCTTCGCTAGCCAAAAACATTCAGTACTTC. This sequence encodes CSVQGGPSLAKNIQYF.

This clone appeared once. This chain connects TRBV5-4 to TRBJ1-5; D remains unclear. Germline CDR1 reads SGHNT; CDR2 reads YYREEE (reference sequence). CDR3 length: 13 amino acids. V was trimmed by 3 bases and J by 4 bases, leaving 8 bases between them. CDR3 protein: CASSSDINQPQHF. The CDR3, as DNA: TGTGCCAGCAGCTCAGACATTAATCAGCCCCAGCATTTT.

This chain's CDR3 is CASSPDRAGSYNEQFF. The DNA of the CDR3 is TGTGCCAGCTCACCCGACAGGGCAGGGTCCTACAATGAGCAGTTCTTC. This chain joins TRBV18 and TRBJ2-1; 7 nucleotides match TRBD1. V trimming: 3 bases; J trimming: 1 base; junction bases outside the gene matches: 6. In germline, CDR1 is KGHSH, CDR2 LQKENI. The CDR3 consists of 16 residues.

V usage is TRBV18 and J usage is TRBJ2-1; TRBD1 matches 8 bases. V was pared by 5 bases and J by 4 bases, with 7 bases of the junction left unmatched. This CDR3 is built from 15 residues. Germline V gene data show CDR1 as KGHSH and CDR2 as LQKENI. The chain's CDR3 is CASSSGTGLYNEQFF. The CDR3 nucleotides are TGTGCCAGCTCATCCGGGACAGGACTATACAATGAGCAGTTCTTC.

The rearrangement joins TRBV19 to TRBJ1-3; D is possibly TRBD1 (5 bases). V lost 3 bases and J lost 0, with 9 bases in between. Germline V gene sequence: CDR1 LNHDA, CDR2 SQIVND (reference sequence). The CDR3 has 15 residues. The CDR3 region has the DNA TGTGCCAGTAGTATTCGGGGGAACTCTGGAAACACCATATATTTT. Translation: CASSIRGNSGNTIYF.